These 8 T cell receptor beta chains were sequenced from one sample in a study of long-term antiretroviral therapy in people with HIV. Version v3.0 of the immunoSEQ assay was performed at survey level. Libraries were prepared by immunoSEQ multiplex PCR; TCRdb keeps only in-frame clonotypes and omits some of them. The sample lists some 25,000 clones; around 80% were seen once. The specimen comprised unsorted PBMCs, sampled 3 years after starting antiretroviral therapy. The receptors stem from a man in his forties with HIV.

V usage is TRBV7-6 and J usage is TRBJ2-7; D may be TRBD2 (5 bases). The germline V gene has CDR1 SGHVS and CDR2 FNYEAQ. The CDR3 is 13 residues long. Trimming took off 1 base at V and 7 bases at J, with 11 bases between the two ends. CDR3: CASSLDRGREQYF. The CDR3 DNA is TGTGCCAGCAGCTTAGATCGGGGTAGAGAGCAGTACTTC.

This clone showed up just once. V gene TRBV7-9 combines with J gene TRBJ2-3, with 11 bases fitting TRBD2. The trim removed 3 bases at V and 8 bases at J, leaving 4 bases unmatched. The CDR3 is 14 residues long. Germline loops: CDR1 SEHNR, CDR2 FQNEAQ (reference sequence). CDR3 DNA sequence: TGTGCCAGCAGCTTCACTAGCGGGGGAGGTACGCAGTATTTT. Its translation: CASSFTSGGGTQYF.

Written as DNA, the CDR3 is TGTGCCAGCTTAGAAAGCCCAAGGCAACAGGGTCACACTGAAGCTTTCTTT. Translation gives CASLESPRQQGHTEAFF. This rearrangement joins TRBV6-4 to TRBJ1-1, with D possibly being TRBD1 (6 bases). The ends were cut back, 8 bases at V and 3 bases at J, with 25 bases in the middle. Germline V lookup: CDR1 MRHNA, CDR2 SNTAGT. CDR3 size: 17 residues.

V usage is TRBV10-1 and J usage is TRBJ2-7; D gene unclear. This CDR3 contains 14 residues. The germline V gene has CDR1 WNHNN and CDR2 SYGVQD (reference sequence). V was pared by 3 bases and J by 5 bases, with 14 bases between. CDR3 bases: TGCGCCAGCAGTGAATCTCAGAGTTGGCACGAGCAGTACTTC. It codes for CASSESQSWHEQYF.

The CDR3 reads CASSDLAGGPADTQYF. The CDR3 bases are TGTGCCAGCAGTGATCTAGCGGGGGGGCCGGCAGATACGCAGTATTTT. The chain employs TRBV25-1 and TRBJ2-3; 12 bases match TRBD2. The CDR3 totals 16 residues. The V segment lost 3 bases and the J segment 4 bases; nucleotides outside the gene matches: 5. Per the germline V gene, CDR1 is MGHDK and CDR2 is SYGVNS.

This clone was seen once. The V and J genes are TRBV27 and TRBJ2-7; D possibly corresponds to TRBD1 (5 bases). There are 14 residues in the CDR3. Between the trimmed V and J ends, which lost 2 bases and 0 bases, there was a span of 8 bases. The V gene's germline CDR1 is MNHEY and CDR2 SMNVEV (reference sequence). The CDR3 sequence: CASSLQGYSYEQYF. CDR3 DNA: TGTGCCAGCAGTTTACAGGGTTACTCCTACGAGCAGTACTTC.

This rearrangement joins TRBV5-4 to TRBJ2-1; TRBD1 agrees at 9 bases. This CDR3 comprises 16 residues. Germline CDR1 and CDR2: SGHNT and YYREEE (reference sequence). Trimming cost V 3 bases and J 5 bases; bases outside gene matches: 9. The DNA of the CDR3 is TGTGCCAGCAGCTCTCCCCCGGGACAGGGAAACAATGAGCAGTTCTTC. As protein: CASSSPPGQGNNEQFF.

This clone has a handful of counts. The genes are TRBV4-2 and TRBJ2-2; D uncertain. Deletions cut 1 base from V and 7 bases from J, with 10 bases between. The germline gives CDR1 LGHNA, CDR2 YNFKEQ. The length of the CDR3 is 14 residues. DNA for the CDR3: TGTGCCAGCAGCCAAGGGCCCACGGGCGGGGAGCTGTTTTTT. It yields the protein CASSQGPTGGELFF.